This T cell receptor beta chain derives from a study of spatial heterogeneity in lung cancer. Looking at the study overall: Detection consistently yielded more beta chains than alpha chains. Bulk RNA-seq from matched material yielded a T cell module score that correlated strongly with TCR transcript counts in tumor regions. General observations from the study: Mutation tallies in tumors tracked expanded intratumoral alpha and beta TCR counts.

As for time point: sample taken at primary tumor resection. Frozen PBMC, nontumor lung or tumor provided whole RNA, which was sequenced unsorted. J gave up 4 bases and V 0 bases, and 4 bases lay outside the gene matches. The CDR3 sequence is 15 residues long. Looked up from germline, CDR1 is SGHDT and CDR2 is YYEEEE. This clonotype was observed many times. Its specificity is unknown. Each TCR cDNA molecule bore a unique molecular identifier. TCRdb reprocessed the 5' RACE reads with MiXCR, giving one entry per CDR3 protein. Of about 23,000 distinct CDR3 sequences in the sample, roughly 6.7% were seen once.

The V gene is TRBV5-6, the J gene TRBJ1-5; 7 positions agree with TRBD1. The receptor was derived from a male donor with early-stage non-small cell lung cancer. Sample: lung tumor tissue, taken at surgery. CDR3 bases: TGTGCCAGCAGCTTGGGGGCACAGGGGAATCAGCCCCAGCATTTT. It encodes CASSLGAQGNQPQHF. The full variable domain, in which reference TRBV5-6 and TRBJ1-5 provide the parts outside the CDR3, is DAGVTQSPTHLIKTRGQQVTLRCSPKSGHDTVSWYQQALGQGPQFIFQYYEEEERQRGNFPDRFSGHQFPNYSSELNVNALLLGDSALYLCASSLGAQGNQPQHFGDGTRLSIL.